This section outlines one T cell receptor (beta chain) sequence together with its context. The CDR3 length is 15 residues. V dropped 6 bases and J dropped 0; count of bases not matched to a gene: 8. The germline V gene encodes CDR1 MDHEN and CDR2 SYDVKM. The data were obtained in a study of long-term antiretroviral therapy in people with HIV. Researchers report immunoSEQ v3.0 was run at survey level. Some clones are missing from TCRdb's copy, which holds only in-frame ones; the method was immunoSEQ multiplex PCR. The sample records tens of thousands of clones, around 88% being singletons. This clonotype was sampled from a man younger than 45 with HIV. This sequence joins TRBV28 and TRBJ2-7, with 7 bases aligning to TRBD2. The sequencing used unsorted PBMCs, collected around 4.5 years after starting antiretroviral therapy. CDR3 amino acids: CASREGLADSYEQYF. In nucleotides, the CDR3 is TGTGCCAGCAGGGAAGGGCTAGCGGACTCCTACGAGCAGTACTTC.